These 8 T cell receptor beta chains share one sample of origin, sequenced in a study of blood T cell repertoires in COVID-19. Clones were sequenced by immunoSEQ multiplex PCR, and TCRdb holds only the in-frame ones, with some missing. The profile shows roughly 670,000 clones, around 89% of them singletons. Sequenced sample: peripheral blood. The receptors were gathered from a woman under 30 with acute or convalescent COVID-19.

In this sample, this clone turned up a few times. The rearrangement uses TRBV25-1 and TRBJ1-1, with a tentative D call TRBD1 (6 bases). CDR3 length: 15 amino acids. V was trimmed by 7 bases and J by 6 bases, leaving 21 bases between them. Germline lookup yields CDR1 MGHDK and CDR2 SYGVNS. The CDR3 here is CASKTWQGRFSEAFF. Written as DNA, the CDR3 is TGTGCCAGCAAAACTTGGCAGGGGCGCTTTTCTGAAGCTTTCTTT.

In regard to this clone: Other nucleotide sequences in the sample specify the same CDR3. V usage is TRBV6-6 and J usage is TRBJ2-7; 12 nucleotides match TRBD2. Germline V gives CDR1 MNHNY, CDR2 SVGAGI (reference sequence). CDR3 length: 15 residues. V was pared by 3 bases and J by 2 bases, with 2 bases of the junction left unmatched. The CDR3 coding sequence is TGTGCCAGCAGTTATTCTAGCGGGGGGGCCTACGAGCAGTACTTC. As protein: CASSYSSGGAYEQYF.

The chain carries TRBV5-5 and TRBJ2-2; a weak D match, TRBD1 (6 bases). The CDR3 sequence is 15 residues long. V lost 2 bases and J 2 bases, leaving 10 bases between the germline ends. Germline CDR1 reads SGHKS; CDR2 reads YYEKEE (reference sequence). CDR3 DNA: TGTGCCAGCAGCTTTAGGACAGACAACACCGGGGAGCTGTTTTTT. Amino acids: CASSFRTDNTGELFF.

CDR3 in amino acids: CASSNGTGGADGANVLTF. The CDR3, as DNA: TGTGCCAGCAGTAACGGGACAGGGGGCGCCGATGGGGCCAACGTCCTGACTTTC. The rearrangement uses TRBV2 and TRBJ2-6; 12 bases agree with TRBD1. CDR3 length equals 18 residues. Germline V gene lookup returns CDR1 SNHLY and CDR2 FYNNEI. V was pared by 5 bases and J by 3 bases, with 8 bases of the junction left unmatched. Full variable domain (outside the CDR3, taken from reference TRBV2 and TRBJ2-6): EPEVTQTPSHQVTQMGQEVILRCVPISNHLYFYWYRQILGQKVEFLVSFYNNEISEKSEIFDDQFSVERPDGSNFTLKIRSTKLEDSAMYFCASSNGTGGADGANVLTFGAGSRLTVL.

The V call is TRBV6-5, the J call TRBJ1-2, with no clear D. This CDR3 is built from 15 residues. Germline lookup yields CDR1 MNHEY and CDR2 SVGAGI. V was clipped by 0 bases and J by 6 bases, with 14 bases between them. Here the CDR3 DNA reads TGTGCCAGCAGTTACTCACTCGAACGGGGAGATGGCTACACCTTC. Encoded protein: CASSYSLERGDGYTF.

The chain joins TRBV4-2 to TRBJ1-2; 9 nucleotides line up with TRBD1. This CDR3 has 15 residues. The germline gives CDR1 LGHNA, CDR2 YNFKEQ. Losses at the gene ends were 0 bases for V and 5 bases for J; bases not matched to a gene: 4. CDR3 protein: CASSQDVGTGYGYTF. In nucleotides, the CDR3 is TGTGCCAGCAGCCAAGATGTGGGGACAGGGTATGGCTACACCTTC.

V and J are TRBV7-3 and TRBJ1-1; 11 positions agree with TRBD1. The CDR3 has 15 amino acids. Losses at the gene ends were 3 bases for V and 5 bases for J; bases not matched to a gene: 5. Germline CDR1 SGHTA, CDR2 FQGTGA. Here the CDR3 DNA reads TGTGCCAGCAGCTTTACAGGGACAGGGGGAACTGAAGCTTTCTTT. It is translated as CASSFTGTGGTEAFF.

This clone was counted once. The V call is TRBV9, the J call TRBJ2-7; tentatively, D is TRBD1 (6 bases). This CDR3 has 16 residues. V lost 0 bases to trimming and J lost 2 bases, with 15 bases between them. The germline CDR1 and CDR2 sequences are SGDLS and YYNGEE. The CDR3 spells CASSVGGMGAPYEQYF. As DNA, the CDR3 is TGTGCCAGCAGCGTAGGTGGGATGGGGGCTCCCTACGAGCAGTACTTC.